Sequencing of this TCR beta chain was carried out in a study of Ad26.COV2.S vaccination and SARS-CoV-2 variants. Study context: The study gave Ad26.COV2.S intramuscularly, once or twice 56 days apart.

The study, taken as a whole, reports: People given the vaccine had a wider spike-specific TCR breadth than placebo recipients did. Total T cell responses, in the TCR breadth and depth analyses, may have been underestimated.

Treatment meaning: some 20 received Ad26.COV2.S at low or high dose, single or two shots; 5 received placebo; per-sample allocation not given. It was on day 63 after the first vaccine or placebo injection that samples were taken. The vaccine delivered Wuhan-strain SARS-CoV-2 spike through an Ad26 vector. Of note for this clone: Its specificity is not known.

The length of the CDR3 is 13 residues. Germline V gene data show CDR1 as KGHDR and CDR2 as SFDVKD. V lost 7 bases and J 1 base, leaving 9 bases between the germline ends. This table comes from immunoSEQ multiplex PCR, and its TCRdb copy is limited to in-frame clones, with some not included. The sample consists of 350,000 to 400,000 clones, about 85% of them appearing once. The TCR comes from a person between 18 and 60 years old who received the Ad26.COV2.S COVID-19 vaccine or a placebo. V usage is TRBV24-1 and J usage is TRBJ1-1, with D possibly matching TRBD1 (5 bases). This specimen was peripheral blood, taken in a trial of Ad26.COV2.S vaccine versus placebo. The CDR3 DNA is TGTGCCACCAGGGGGACGGCGAACACTGAAGCTTTCTTT. Its translation: CATRGTANTEAFF.